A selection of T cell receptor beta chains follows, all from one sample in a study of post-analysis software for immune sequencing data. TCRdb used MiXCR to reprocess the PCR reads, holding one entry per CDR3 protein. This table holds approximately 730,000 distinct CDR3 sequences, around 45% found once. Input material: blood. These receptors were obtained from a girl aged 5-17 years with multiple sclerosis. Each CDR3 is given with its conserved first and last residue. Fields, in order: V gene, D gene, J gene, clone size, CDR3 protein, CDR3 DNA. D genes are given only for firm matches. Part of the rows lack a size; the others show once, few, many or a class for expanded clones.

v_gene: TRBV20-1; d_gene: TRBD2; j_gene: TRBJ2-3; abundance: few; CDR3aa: CSASALAGETDTQYF; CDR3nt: TGCAGTGCTAGCGCACTAGCGGGAGAGACAGATACGCAGTATTTT
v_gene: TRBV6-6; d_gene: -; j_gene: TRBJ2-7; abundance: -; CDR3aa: CASSYSLGDSYTEQYF; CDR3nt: TGTGCCAGCAGTTACTCGCTGGGGGACTCATATACCGAGCAGTACTTC
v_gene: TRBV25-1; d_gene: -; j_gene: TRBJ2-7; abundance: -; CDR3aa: CASSEYFGDYEQYF; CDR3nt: TGTGCCAGCAGTGAATATTTCGGGGACTACGAGCAGTACTTC
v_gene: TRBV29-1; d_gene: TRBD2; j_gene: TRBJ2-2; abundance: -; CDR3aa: CSVLLAGANTGELFF; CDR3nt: TGCAGCGTTCTACTAGCGGGGGCGAACACCGGGGAGCTGTTTTTT
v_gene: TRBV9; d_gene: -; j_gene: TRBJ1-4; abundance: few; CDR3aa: CASSALTGSGEKLFF; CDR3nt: TGTGCCAGCAGCGCCCTAACAGGGTCTGGTGAAAAACTGTTTTTT
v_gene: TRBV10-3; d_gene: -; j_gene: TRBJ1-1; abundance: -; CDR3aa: CAISDPGLNTEAFF; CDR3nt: TGTGCCATCAGTGACCCCGGGTTGAACACTGAAGCTTTCTTT
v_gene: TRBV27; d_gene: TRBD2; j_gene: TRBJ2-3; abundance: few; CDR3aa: CASMSGRAEGDTQYF; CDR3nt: TGTGCCAGCATGAGCGGGAGGGCCGAGGGAGATACGCAGTATTTT
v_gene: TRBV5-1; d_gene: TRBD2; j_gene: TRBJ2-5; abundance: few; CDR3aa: CASTRTSGRDRAQYF; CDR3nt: TGCGCCAGCACCCGGACTAGCGGGAGGGATCGCGCCCAGTACTTC
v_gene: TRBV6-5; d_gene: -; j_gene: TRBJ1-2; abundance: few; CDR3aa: CASSYSRDYGYTF; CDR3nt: TGTGCCAGCAGTTACTCGAGGGACTATGGCTACACCTTC
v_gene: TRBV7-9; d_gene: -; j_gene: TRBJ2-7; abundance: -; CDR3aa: CASGSATSNEQYF; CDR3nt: TGTGCCAGCGGCAGCGCTACCAGCAATGAGCAGTACTTC
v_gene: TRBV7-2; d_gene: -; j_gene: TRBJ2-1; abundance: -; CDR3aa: CASSLDGSPNNEQFF; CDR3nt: TGTGCCAGCAGCTTAGACGGTAGCCCGAACAATGAGCAGTTCTTC
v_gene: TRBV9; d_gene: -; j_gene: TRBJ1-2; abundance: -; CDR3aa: CASSGVPGGYGYTF; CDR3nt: TGTGCCAGCAGCGGGGTCCCAGGAGGCTATGGCTACACCTTC
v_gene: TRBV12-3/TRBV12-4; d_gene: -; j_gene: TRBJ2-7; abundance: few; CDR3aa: CASSLFLHFYEQYF; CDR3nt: TGTGCCAGCAGTTTGTTCCTTCACTTCTACGAGCAGTACTTC
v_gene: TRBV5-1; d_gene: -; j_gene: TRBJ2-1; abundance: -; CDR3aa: CASSPAAGGNEQFF; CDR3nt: TGCGCCAGCAGCCCGGCGGCGGGCGGGAATGAGCAGTTCTTC
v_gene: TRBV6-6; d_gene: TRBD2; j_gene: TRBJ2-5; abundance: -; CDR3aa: CASSSVSGSRSYNGQYF; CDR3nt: TGTGCCAGCAGTTCGGTTAGCGGGAGCCGTTCCTACAATGGGCAGTACTTC
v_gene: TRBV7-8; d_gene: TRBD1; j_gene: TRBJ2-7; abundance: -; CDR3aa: CASSPTGTLSEQYF; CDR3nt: TGTGCCAGCAGCCCGACAGGGACCCTCTCCGAGCAGTACTTC
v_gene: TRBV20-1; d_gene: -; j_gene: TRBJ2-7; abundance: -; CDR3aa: CSARGASIYEQYF; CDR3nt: TGCAGTGCTAGAGGGGCCTCAATCTACGAGCAGTACTTC
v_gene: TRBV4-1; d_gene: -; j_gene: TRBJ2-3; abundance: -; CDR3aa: CASSQVGPTDTQYF; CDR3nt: TGCGCCAGCAGCCAAGTGGGCCCTACAGATACGCAGTATTTT
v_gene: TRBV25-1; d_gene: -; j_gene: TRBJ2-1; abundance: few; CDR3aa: CASSESNYYEQFF; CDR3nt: TGTGCCAGCAGTGAATCGAACTATTATGAGCAGTTCTTC
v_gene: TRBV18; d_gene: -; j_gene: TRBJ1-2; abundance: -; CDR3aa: CASSPTPEVYGAGYTF; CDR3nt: TGTGCCAGCTCACCGACCCCCGAGGTGTATGGGGCTGGCTACACCTTC
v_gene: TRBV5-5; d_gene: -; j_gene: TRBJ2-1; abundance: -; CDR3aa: CASSLVVPSYNEQFF; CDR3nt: TGTGCCAGCAGCTTGGTCGTACCCTCATACAATGAGCAGTTCTTC
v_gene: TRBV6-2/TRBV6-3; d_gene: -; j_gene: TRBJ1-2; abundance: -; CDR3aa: CASSSMAVYGYTF; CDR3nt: TGTGCCAGCAGTTCTATGGCAGTCTATGGCTACACCTTC
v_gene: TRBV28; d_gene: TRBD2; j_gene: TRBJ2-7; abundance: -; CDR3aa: CASSLRLAGSKYEQYF; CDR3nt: TGTGCCAGCAGTTTGCGACTAGCGGGAAGTAAGTACGAGCAGTACTTC
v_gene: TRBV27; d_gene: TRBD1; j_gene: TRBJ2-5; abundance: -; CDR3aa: CASSLKKGQGEETQYF; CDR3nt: TGTGCCAGCAGTTTAAAAAAGGGACAGGGGGAAGAGACCCAGTACTTC
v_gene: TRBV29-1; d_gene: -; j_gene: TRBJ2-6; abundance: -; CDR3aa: CSVGGVPGANVLTF; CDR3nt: TGCAGCGTTGGGGGGGTTCCTGGGGCCAACGTCCTGACTTTC
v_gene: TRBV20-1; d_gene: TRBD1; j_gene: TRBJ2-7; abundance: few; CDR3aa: CSAPGQGLYEQYF; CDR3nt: TGCAGTGCCCCGGGACAGGGGTTGTACGAGCAGTACTTC
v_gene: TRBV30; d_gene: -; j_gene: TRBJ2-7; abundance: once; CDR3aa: CAWSVQGTSGAGEQYF; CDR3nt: TGTGCCTGGAGTGTACAGGGGACGTCGGGAGCGGGCGAGCAGTACTTC
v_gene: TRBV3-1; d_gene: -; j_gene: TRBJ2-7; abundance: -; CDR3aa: CASSQDVPYEQYF; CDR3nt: TGTGCCAGCAGCCAAGATGTCCCCTACGAGCAGTACTTC
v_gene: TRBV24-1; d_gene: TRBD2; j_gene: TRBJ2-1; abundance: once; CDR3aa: CATSAGLAGGSGYNEQFF; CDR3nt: TGTGCCACCAGTGCGGGACTAGCGGGAGGATCGGGCTACAATGAGCAGTTCTTC
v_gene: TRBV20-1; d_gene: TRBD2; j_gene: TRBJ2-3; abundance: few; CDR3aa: CRARARGLAGEEVTDTQYF; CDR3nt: TGCAGGGCTAGAGCCAGGGGACTAGCGGGAGAGGAAGTTACAGATACGCAGTATTTT
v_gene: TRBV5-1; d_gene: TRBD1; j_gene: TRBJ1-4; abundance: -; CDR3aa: CASSFLGQSYNEKLFF; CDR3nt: TGCGCCAGCAGCTTCTTGGGACAGTCCTATAATGAAAAACTGTTTTTT
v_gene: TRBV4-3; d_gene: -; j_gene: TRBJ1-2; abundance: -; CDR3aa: CASSPRRSDYGYTF; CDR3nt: TGCGCCAGCAGCCCTCGCAGATCGGACTATGGCTACACCTTC
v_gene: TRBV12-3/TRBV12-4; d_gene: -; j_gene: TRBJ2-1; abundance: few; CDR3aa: CASSLGDGLYNEQFF; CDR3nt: TGTGCCAGCAGTTTGGGGGACGGTCTTTACAATGAGCAGTTCTTC
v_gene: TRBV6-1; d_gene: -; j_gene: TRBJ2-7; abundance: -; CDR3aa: CASSARQEAYEQYF; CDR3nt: TGTGCCAGCAGTGCCCGACAGGAGGCCTACGAGCAGTACTTC
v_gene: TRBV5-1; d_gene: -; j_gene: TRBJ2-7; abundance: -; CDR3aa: CASSLVGSGPPYEQYF; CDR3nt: TGCGCCAGCAGCTTGGTGGGCAGCGGCCCTCCCTACGAGCAGTACTTC
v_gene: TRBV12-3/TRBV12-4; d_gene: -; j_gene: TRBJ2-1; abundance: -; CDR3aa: CASSFGGICVDNEQFF; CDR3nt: TGTGCCAGCAGTTTTGGCGGGATATGTGTTGACAATGAGCAGTTCTTC
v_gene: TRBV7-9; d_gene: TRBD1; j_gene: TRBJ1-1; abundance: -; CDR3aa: CASSLAQGAITEAFF; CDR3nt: TGTGCCAGCAGCTTAGCTCAGGGGGCGATCACTGAAGCTTTCTTT
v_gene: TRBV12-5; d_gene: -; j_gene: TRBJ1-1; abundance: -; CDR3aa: CASGLGGNTEAFF; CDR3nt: TGTGCTAGTGGTTTGGGGGGTAACACTGAAGCTTTCTTT
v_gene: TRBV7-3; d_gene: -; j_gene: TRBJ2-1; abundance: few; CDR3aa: CASSLRNGGNEQFF; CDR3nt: TGTGCCAGCAGCTTAAGGAATGGGGGCAATGAGCAGTTCTTC
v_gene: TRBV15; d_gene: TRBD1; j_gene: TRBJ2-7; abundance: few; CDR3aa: CATSETGSHEQYF; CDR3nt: TGTGCCACCAGCGAGACAGGGTCCCACGAGCAGTACTTC
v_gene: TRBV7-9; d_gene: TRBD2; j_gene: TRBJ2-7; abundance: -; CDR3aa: CASTPEERETSYEQYF; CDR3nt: TGTGCCAGCACCCCGGAGGAGCGGGAGACATCCTACGAGCAGTACTTC
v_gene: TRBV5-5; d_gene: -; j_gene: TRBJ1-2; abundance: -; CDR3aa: CASSLGRLALDNYGYTF; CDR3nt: TGTGCCAGCAGCTTGGGCCGTCTGGCTTTGGATAACTATGGCTACACCTTC
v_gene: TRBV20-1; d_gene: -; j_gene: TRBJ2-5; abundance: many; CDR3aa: CSARDRPGGETQYF; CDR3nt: TGCAGTGCTAGAGATCGTCCTGGTGGGGAGACCCAGTACTTC
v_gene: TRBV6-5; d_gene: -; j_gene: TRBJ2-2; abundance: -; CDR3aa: CASSYLGSGELFF; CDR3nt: TGTGCCAGCAGTTACCTTGGTTCCGGGGAGCTGTTTTTT
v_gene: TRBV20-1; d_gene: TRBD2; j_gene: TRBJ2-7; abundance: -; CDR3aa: CSARVLGTSGPLSSYEQYF; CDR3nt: TGCAGTGCTAGGGTTCTTGGGACTAGCGGGCCGCTATCCTCCTACGAGCAGTACTTC
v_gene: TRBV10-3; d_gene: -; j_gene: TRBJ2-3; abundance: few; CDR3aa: CAISEGVPSTDTQYF; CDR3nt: TGTGCCATCAGTGAAGGAGTACCTAGCACAGATACGCAGTATTTT
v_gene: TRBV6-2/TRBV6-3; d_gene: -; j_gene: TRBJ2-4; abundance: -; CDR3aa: CASSYRGSQGGKNIQYF; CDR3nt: TGTGCCAGCAGTTACCGCGGGAGCCAGGGGGGGAAAAACATTCAGTACTTC
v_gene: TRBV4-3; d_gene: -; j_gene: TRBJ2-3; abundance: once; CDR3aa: CASSQGSGRGRTDMQYF; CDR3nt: TGCGCCAGCAGCCAAGGATCGGGGCGGGGTCGCACAGATATGCAGTATTTT
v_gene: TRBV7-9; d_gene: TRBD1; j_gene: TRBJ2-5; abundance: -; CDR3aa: CASSLSRRRDTGEETQYF; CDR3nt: TGTGCCAGCAGCTTAAGCCGGCGCCGCGATACAGGGGAAGAGACCCAGTACTTC
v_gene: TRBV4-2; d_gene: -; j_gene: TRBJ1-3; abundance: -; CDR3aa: CASSQDESASSGNTIYF; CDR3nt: TGTGCCAGCAGCCAAGATGAGTCGGCGAGCTCTGGAAACACCATATATTTT
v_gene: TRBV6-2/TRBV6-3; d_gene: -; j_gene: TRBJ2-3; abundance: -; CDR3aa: CASSFPGTFTDTQYF; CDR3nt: TGTGCCAGCAGTTTCCCAGGGACGTTCACAGATACGCAGTATTTT
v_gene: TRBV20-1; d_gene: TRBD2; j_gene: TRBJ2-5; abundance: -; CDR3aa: CSARGLAEETQYF; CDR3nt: TGCAGTGCTAGAGGGCTAGCGGAAGAGACCCAGTACTTC